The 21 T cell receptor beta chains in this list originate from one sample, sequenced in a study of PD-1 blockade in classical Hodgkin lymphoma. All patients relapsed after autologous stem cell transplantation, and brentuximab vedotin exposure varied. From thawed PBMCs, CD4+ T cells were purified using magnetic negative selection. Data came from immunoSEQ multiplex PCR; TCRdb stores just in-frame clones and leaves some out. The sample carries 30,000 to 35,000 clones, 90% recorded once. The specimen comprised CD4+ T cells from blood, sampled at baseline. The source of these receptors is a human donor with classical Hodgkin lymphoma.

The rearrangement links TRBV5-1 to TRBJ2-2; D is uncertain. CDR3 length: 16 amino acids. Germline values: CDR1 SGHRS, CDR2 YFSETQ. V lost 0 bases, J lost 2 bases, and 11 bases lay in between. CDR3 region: CASSLDGNLNTGELFF. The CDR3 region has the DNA TGCGCCAGCAGCTTGGATGGGAACCTCAACACCGGGGAGCTGTTTTTT.

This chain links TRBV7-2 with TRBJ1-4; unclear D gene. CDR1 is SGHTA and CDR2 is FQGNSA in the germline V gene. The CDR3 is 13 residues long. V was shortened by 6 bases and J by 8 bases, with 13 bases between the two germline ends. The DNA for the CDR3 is TGTGCCAGCAGAGTCGGGGAATACGAAAAACTGTTTTTT. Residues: CASRVGEYEKLFF.

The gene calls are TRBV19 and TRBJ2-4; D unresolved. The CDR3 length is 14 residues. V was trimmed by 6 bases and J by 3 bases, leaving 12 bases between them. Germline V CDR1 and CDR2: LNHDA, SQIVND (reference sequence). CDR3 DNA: TGTGCCAGTAGGGCACGAGGTGGCAAAAACATTCAGTACTTC. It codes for CASRARGGKNIQYF.

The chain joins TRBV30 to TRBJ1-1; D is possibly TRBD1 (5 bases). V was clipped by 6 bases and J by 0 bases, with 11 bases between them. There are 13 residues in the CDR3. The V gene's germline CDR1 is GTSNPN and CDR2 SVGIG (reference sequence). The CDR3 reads CACWGTMNTEAFF. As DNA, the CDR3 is TGTGCCTGCTGGGGGACGATGAACACTGAAGCTTTCTTT.

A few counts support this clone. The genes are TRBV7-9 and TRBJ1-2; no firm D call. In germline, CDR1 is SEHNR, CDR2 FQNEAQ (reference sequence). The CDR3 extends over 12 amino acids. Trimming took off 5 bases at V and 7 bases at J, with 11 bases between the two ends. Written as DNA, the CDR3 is TGTGCCAGCAGCCCCCCAGAGGGTGGCTACACCTTC. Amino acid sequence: CASSPPEGGYTF.

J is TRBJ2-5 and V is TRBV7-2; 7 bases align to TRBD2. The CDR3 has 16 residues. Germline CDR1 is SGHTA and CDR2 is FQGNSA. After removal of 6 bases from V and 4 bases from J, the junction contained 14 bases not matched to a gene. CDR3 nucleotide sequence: TGTGCCAGCAGACCTTCCGGGACTAAGGGGTTAGAGACCCAGTACTTC. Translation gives CASRPSGTKGLETQYF.

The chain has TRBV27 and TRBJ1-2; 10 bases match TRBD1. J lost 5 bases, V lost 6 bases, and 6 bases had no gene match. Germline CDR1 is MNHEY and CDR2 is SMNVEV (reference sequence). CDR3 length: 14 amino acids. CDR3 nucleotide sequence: TGTGCCAGCAGAATCGGGACAGGGGAGTATGGCTACACCTTC. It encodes CASRIGTGEYGYTF.

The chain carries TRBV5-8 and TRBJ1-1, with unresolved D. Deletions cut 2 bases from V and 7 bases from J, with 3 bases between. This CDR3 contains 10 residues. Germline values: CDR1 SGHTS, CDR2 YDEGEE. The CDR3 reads CASSFFEAFF. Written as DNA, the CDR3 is TGTGCCAGCAGCTTTTTTGAAGCTTTCTTT.

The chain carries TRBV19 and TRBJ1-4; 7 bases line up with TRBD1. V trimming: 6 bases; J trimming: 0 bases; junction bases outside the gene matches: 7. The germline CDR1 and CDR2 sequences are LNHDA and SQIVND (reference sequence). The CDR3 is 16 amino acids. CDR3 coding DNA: TGTGCCAGTAGCCGAGGTACAGGGGCAACTAATGAAAAACTGTTTTTT. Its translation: CASSRGTGATNEKLFF. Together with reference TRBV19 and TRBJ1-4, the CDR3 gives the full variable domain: DGGITQSPKYLFRKEGQNVTLSCEQNLNHDAMYWYRQDPGQGLRLIYYSQIVNDFQKGDIAEGYSVSREKKESFPLTVTSAQKNPTAFYLCASSRGTGATNEKLFFGSGTQLSVL.

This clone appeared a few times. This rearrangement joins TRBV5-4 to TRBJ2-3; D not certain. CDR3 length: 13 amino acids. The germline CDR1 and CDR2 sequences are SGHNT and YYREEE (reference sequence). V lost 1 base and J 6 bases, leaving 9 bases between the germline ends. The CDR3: CASSLKVLDTQYF. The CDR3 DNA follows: TGTGCCAGCAGCTTGAAGGTTTTGGATACGCAGTATTTT.

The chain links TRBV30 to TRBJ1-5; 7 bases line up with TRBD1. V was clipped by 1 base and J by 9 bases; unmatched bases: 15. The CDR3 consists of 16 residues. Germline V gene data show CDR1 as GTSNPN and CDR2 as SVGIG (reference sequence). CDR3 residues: CAWSDGQADVGRPQHF. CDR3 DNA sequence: TGTGCCTGGAGTGACGGACAGGCGGACGTCGGGCGGCCCCAGCATTTT.

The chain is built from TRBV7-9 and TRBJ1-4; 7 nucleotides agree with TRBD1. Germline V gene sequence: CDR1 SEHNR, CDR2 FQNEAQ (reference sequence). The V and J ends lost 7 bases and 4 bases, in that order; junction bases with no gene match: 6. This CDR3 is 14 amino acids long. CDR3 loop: CASTGTAFNEKLFF. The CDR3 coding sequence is TGTGCCAGCACCGGGACAGCGTTTAATGAAAAACTGTTTTTT.

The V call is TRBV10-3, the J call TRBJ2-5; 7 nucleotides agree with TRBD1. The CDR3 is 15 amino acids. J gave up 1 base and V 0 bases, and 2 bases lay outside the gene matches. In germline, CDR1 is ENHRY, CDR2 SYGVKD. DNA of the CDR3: TGTGCCATCAGTGAGTCGAAGGGGGCCCAAGAGACCCAGTACTTC. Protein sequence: CAISESKGAQETQYF.

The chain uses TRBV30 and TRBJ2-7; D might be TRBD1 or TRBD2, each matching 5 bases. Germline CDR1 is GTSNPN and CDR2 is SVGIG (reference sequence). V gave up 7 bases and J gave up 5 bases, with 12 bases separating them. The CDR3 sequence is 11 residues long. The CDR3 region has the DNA TGTGCCTTAACTAGGGGCCACGAGCAGTACTTC. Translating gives CALTRGHEQYF.

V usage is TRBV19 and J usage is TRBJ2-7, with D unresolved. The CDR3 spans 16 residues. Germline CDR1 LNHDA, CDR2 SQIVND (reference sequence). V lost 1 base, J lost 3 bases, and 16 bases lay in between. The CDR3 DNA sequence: TGTGCCAGTAGTATAGGACTCGAGGACGGCAACTACGAGCAGTACTTC. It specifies CASSIGLEDGNYEQYF.

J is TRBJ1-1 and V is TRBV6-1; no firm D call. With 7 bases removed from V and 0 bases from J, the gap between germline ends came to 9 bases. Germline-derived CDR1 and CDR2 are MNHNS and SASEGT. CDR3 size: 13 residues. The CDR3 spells CASKAGMNTEAFF. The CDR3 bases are TGTGCCAGCAAAGCGGGAATGAACACTGAAGCTTTCTTT.

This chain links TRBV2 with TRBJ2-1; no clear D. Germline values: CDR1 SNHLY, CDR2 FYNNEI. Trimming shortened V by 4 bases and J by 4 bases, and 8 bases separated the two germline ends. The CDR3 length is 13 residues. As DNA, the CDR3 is TGTGCCAGCAGTGGTACCCGGTACAATGAGCAGTTCTTC. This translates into CASSGTRYNEQFF.

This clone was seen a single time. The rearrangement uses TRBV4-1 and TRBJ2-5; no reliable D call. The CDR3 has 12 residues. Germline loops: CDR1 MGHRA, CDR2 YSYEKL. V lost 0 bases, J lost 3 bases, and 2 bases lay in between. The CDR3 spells CASSQDEETQYF. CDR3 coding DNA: TGCGCCAGCAGCCAAGACGAAGAGACCCAGTACTTC.

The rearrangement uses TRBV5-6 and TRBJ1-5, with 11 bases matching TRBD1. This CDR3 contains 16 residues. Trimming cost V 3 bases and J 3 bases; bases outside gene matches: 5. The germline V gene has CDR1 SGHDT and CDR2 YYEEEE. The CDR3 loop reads CASSSDRGRINQPQHF. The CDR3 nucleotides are TGTGCCAGCAGCTCGGACAGGGGGCGCATCAATCAGCCCCAGCATTTT.

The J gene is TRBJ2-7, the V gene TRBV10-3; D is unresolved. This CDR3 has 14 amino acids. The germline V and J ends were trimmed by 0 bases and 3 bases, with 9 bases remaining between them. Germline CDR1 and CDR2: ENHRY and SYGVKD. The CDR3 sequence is CAISESTQIYEQYF. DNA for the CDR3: TGTGCCATCAGTGAGTCGACACAGATCTACGAGCAGTACTTC.

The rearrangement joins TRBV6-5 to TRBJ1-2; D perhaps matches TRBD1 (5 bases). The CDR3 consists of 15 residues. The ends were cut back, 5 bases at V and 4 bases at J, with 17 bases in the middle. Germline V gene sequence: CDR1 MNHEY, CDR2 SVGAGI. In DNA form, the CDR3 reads TGTGCCAGCAGTCACCCTAGCCGGGGGGGCTATGGCTACACCTTC. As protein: CASSHPSRGGYGYTF.